Listed below are T cell receptor beta chains from one sample, sequenced in a study of blood T cell repertoires in COVID-19. Clones were read by immunoSEQ multiplex PCR, and TCRdb kept only the in-frame ones, dropping some. The sample holds about 170,000 clones, about 90% seen once. Sequencing was carried out using PBMCs or T cells enriched from blood (not recorded which). Every receptor here comes from a woman aged 45-65 years who had recovered from COVID-19. The CDR3 runs from the conserved cysteine through the conserved F or W. A D gene is named only where the DNA matches it firmly. Part of the rows lack a size; the others show once, few, many or a class for expanded clones.

abundance	v_gene	j_gene	d_gene	len	CDR3nt	CDR3aa
-	TRBV7-9	TRBJ1-2	TRBD1	16	TGTGCCAGCAGCTTAGCGGGGACAGCTCTTAACTATGGCTACACCTTC	CASSLAGTALNYGYTF
-	TRBV5-4	TRBJ2-3	TRBD2	16	TGTGCCAGCAGCCGGGGGGCTAGCGGGAGAAGAGATACGCAGTATTTT	CASSRGASGRRDTQYF
-	TRBV4-1	TRBJ2-1	-	15	TGCGCCAGCAGCCAATATGGGCTAGCGAGGGATGAGCAGTTCTTC	CASSQYGLARDEQFF
-	TRBV6-5	TRBJ1-2	-	14	TGTGCCAGCAGGTCCCGGGGGGGGGTTCGAGGCTACACCTTC	CASRSRGGVRGYTF
-	TRBV3-1/TRBV3-2	TRBJ2-5	TRBD2	13	TGTGCCCGCAGCCAACGGGGGGGGGAGACCCAGTACTTC	CARSQRGGETQYF
-	TRBV7-3	TRBJ2-1	TRBD2	18	TGTGCCAGCAGCTCCGACGAGGGACTAGCGGGAGGTCACAATGAGCAGTTCTTC	CASSSDEGLAGGHNEQFF
-	TRBV11-2	TRBJ1-2	-	14	TGTGCCAGCAGCCCCGGAGCTAATAACTATGGCTACACCTTC	CASSPGANNYGYTF
few	TRBV12-5	TRBJ1-1	TRBD1	15	TGTGCTAGTGGTTTGTTACAGGGGGCAAACACTGAAGCTTTCTTT	CASGLLQGANTEAFF
-	TRBV6-5	TRBJ2-4	-	13	TGTGCCAGCAGCGTGGACAGGGAGGGCATTCAGTACTTC	CASSVDREGIQYF
few	TRBV5-1	TRBJ2-4	TRBD2	17	TGCGCCAGCAGCTTGGATCCCGGGAGGGGAGCCAAAAACATTCAGTACTTC	CASSLDPGRGAKNIQYF
-	TRBV14	TRBJ2-1	-	14	TGTGCCAGCAGCTCAGAGGCGGGGAACAATGAGCAGTTCTTC	CASSSEAGNNEQFF
-	TRBV29-1	TRBJ2-7	TRBD1	13	TGCAGCGTTATAACAGGGGGCAGCGGAGAGCAGTACTTC	CSVITGGSGEQYF
-	TRBV5-1	TRBJ2-2	TRBD1	15	TGCGCCAGCAGCCTCCGGACAGGGGAAACCGGGGAGCTGTTTTTT	CASSLRTGETGELFF
-	TRBV6-5	TRBJ1-6	-	14	TGTGCCAGCAGCTTCCCTGCGGTGAATTCACCCCTCCACTTT	CASSFPAVNSPLHF
-	TRBV27	TRBJ1-1	-	14	TGTGCCAGCAGATCGGTTTCAGGGAACACTGAAGCTTTCTTT	CASRSVSGNTEAFF
-	TRBV5-5	TRBJ2-6	-	17	TGTGCCAGCAGCTTCGGACAGACCCCCTCTGGGGCCAACGTCCTGACTTTC	CASSFGQTPSGANVLTF
-	TRBV11-2	TRBJ2-2	TRBD2	19	TGTGCCAGCAGCCATCCAGCGGGCGGGGGGCGGAGGAACACCGGGGAGCTGTTTTTT	CASSHPAGGGRRNTGELFF
-	TRBV4-2	TRBJ2-1	TRBD2	15	TGTGCCAGCAGCCACGCGGGAGAGGCCTACAATGAGCAGTTCTTC	CASSHAGEAYNEQFF
-	TRBV5-1	TRBJ1-2	-	14	TGCGCCAGCAGAAAAACGGGGACTAACTATGGCTACACCTTC	CASRKTGTNYGYTF
-	TRBV30	TRBJ1-4	TRBD1	15	TGTGCCTGGAGTCAGGGACAGGCATCTAATGAAAAACTGTTTTTT	CAWSQGQASNEKLFF
-	TRBV6-6	TRBJ2-7	-	12	TGTGCCAGCAGTTTAGGGAGCTACGAGCAGTACTTC	CASSLGSYEQYF
-	TRBV29-1	TRBJ2-3	-	11	TGCAGCGTCCGATCTAGTGATACGCAGTATTTT	CSVRSSDTQYF
once	TRBV6-1	TRBJ2-7	TRBD2	15	TGTGCCAGCAGTGAAGCTGGGACTAGCGCCTACGAGCAGTACTTC	CASSEAGTSAYEQYF
-	TRBV28	TRBJ1-5	-	16	TGTGCCAGCAGCTTTAGGCGCTTGGGTGAGGTTCAGCCCCAGCATTTT	CASSFRRLGEVQPQHF
-	TRBV5-4	TRBJ2-5	TRBD2	16	TGTGCCAGCAGCTTGCGAGCGGGAGGCCCCCAAGAGACCCAGTACTTC	CASSLRAGGPQETQYF
-	TRBV7-9	TRBJ2-3	-	12	TGTGCCAGCAGCCGGAGCACAGATACGCAGTATTTT	CASSRSTDTQYF
-	TRBV21-1	TRBJ2-7	-	16	TGTGCCAGCAACAGGACTAGCGGGGCTAGCTCCTACGAGCAGTACTTC	CASNRTSGASSYEQYF
-	TRBV30	TRBJ1-5	TRBD1	14	TGTGCCTGGAGCGGACAGGGGGGCGGTCAGCCCCAGCATTTT	CAWSGQGGGQPQHF
-	TRBV30	TRBJ2-1	TRBD2	15	TGTGCCTGGAGTCTTGGGACTAGCTCCTACAATGAGCAGTTCTTC	CAWSLGTSSYNEQFF
once	TRBV2	TRBJ2-2	-	16	TGTGCCAGCAGTGCCGTCGGCCAGGGGAACACCGGGGAGCTGTTTTTT	CASSAVGQGNTGELFF
-	TRBV2	TRBJ2-5	TRBD2	15	TGTGCCAGCAGTGTTCGACTAGCGGGGGAGGAGACCCAGTACTTC	CASSVRLAGEETQYF
-	TRBV12-3/TRBV12-4	TRBJ2-4	-	13	TGTGCCAGCAGTTTAGTTGACATCATACTTCAGTACTTC	CASSLVDIILQYF
-	TRBV9	TRBJ2-7	TRBD2	13	TGTGCCAGCAGCGGGACTAGAGGCACCGAGCAGTACTTC	CASSGTRGTEQYF
-	TRBV30	TRBJ1-2	-	14	TGTGCCTGGAGTATACTCGACTCACCGTATGGCTACACCTTC	CAWSILDSPYGYTF
-	TRBV18	TRBJ1-1	-	16	TGTGCCAGCTCACCTAGTCTGGGGGCGCGGAACACTGAAGCTTTCTTT	CASSPSLGARNTEAFF
once	TRBV20-1	TRBJ1-5	-	14	TGCAGTGCTAGTGCAGGGTGGGGCAATCAGCCCCAGCATTTT	CSASAGWGNQPQHF
-	TRBV24-1	TRBJ2-1	-	13	TGTGCCACCAGTTATTCAGACTACAATGAGCAGTTCTTC	CATSYSDYNEQFF
-	TRBV7-2	TRBJ2-5	TRBD2	15	TGTGCCAGCAGTCTGACTAGCGGGAGGAGCGAGACCCAGTACTTC	CASSLTSGRSETQYF
-	TRBV16	TRBJ2-7	-	15	TGTGCCAGCAGCCAATCGCGGGACCGGTCGGGGGAGCAGTACTTC	CASSQSRDRSGEQYF
once	TRBV5-1	TRBJ1-3	-	14	TGCGCCAGCAATGCCGGGACACAAGGAAACACCATATATTTT	CASNAGTQGNTIYF
-	TRBV6-4	TRBJ2-7	TRBD1	16	TGTGCCACAGGTGAGGGACACCGGGACAGCCTCTACGAGCAGTACTTC	CATGEGHRDSLYEQYF
-	TRBV6-2/TRBV6-3	TRBJ2-1	-	15	TGTGCCAGCACCCCATGGACTCTATCCTACAATGAGCAGTTCTTC	CASTPWTLSYNEQFF
-	TRBV7-2	TRBJ2-2	-	14	TGTGCCAGCAGCTTAGGCAGGGCCCTCGGGGAGCTGTTTTTT	CASSLGRALGELFF
-	TRBV6-1	TRBJ2-1	TRBD1	16	TGTGCCAGCAGTGGGACTTGGACAGGGACCTACAATGAGCAGTTCTTC	CASSGTWTGTYNEQFF
-	TRBV30	TRBJ1-1	-	12	TGTGCCTGGAGTGACAGAGACACTGAAGCTTTCTTT	CAWSDRDTEAFF
-	TRBV5-4	TRBJ2-3	TRBD2	15	TGTGCCAGCAGCTTTACTAGCGGGATATCAGATACGCAGTATTTT	CASSFTSGISDTQYF
-	TRBV5-1	TRBJ1-2	-	15	TGCGCCAGCAGCTTGTCCGTGACATCCAACTATGGCTACACCTTC	CASSLSVTSNYGYTF
-	TRBV7-2	TRBJ2-1	TRBD2	14	TGTGCCAGCAGCGAGCGGGAAGCCCGCAATGAGCAGTTCTTC	CASSEREARNEQFF
-	TRBV19	TRBJ2-3	TRBD1	18	TGTGCCAGTAGTAAGGGACAGGGGGCGTTTAATACAAGAGATACGCAGTATTTT	CASSKGQGAFNTRDTQYF
-	TRBV30	TRBJ1-5	TRBD1	18	TGTGCCTGGAGCGGGGACAGGGGCTTAAAGGATGTTTATCAGCCCCAGCATTTT	CAWSGDRGLKDVYQPQHF
-	TRBV28	TRBJ1-6	TRBD1	14	TGTGCGTATCAAGGCAGGGGGGTTAATTCACCCCTCCACTTT	CAYQGRGVNSPLHF